Below, 13 T cell receptor beta chains from the same sample are listed, as sequenced in a study of response to subunit inactivated influenza vaccine listed by TCRdb under 2018. The receptor library was made with RT-PCR. Sequencing was carried out with an Illumina HiSeq 2500. TCRdb trimmed the raw reads at Q25, called clones with MiXCR and kept productive beta chains. Entries that share a CDR3 protein sequence are merged under the most common genes and DNA. The sample contains roughly 790,000 distinct CDR3 sequences, 21% of them found a single time. Roughly a tenth of the sample rests with the top ten. The sequencing here drew on PBMCs from blood, taken roughly 5 days after vaccination. These receptors all come from a man aged 50 to 59 who received an inactivated influenza vaccine. Donor details come from another sample of the same person, matched by shared clones.

A few counts support this clonotype. The V and J genes are TRBV29-1 and TRBJ2-1; TRBD1 is a possible D gene (5 bases). In germline, CDR1 is SQVTM, CDR2 ANQGSEA. Trimming stripped 8 bases from V and 1 base from J, with 21 bases between. CDR3 length: 16 amino acids. The chain's CDR3 is CSTTGRAELSYNEQFF. In DNA, the CDR3 is TGCAGCACCACCGGCAGGGCTGAATTATCCTACAATGAGCAGTTCTTC.

The genes are TRBV28 and TRBJ2-2; TRBD1 is a possible D gene (6 bases). Trimming took 6 bases from V and 4 from J, leaving 18 bases between them. The CDR3 spans 16 residues. Germline values: CDR1 MDHEN, CDR2 SYDVKM. As DNA, the CDR3 is TGTGCCAGCAGCGGTGGGTCCCTGGGGGCCACCGGGGAGCTGTTTTTT. It translates to CASSGGSLGATGELFF.

The rearrangement uses TRBV6-5 and TRBJ2-7; unclear D gene. CDR3 length: 15 residues. Trimming pared 0 bases from V and 2 bases from J, leaving 11 bases between. Germline values: CDR1 MNHEY, CDR2 SVGAGI. CDR3 bases: TGTGCCAGCAGTTACTCCGGCAGGTTGGCCTACGAGCAGTACTTC. This sequence encodes CASSYSGRLAYEQYF.

The chain has TRBV12-3 or TRBV12-4 and TRBJ2-3, with TRBD1 as a possible D gene (6 bases). V lost 2 bases, J lost 0 bases, and 9 bases lay in between. The CDR3 covers 15 residues. The CDR3 is CASSLTGHSTDTQYF. In nucleotides, the CDR3 is TGTGCCAGCAGTTTAACGGGACATAGCACAGATACGCAGTATTTT.

In this sample, this clonotype turned up many times. This chain connects TRBV30 to TRBJ1-6; D unresolved. Trimming took 4 bases from V and 0 from J, leaving 10 bases between them. This CDR3 is 15 amino acids long. Per the germline V gene, CDR1 is GTSNPN and CDR2 is SVGIG (reference sequence). DNA for the CDR3: TGTGCCTGGACCCCGGGCAGCTCCTATAATTCACCCCTCCACTTT. Its protein is CAWTPGSSYNSPLHF.

On this clonotype: This may stem from a read error, because a much larger clone lies one nucleotide away. This rearrangement joins TRBV20-1 to TRBJ2-3; the D is unclear. This CDR3 region has 15 residues. CDR1 DFQATT and CDR2 SNEGSKA come from the germline V gene (reference sequence). Trimming stripped 3 bases from V and 0 bases from J, with 13 bases between. This CDR3 is CSARALGLSTDTQYF. Written as DNA, the CDR3 is TGCAGTGCTAGGGCTCTCGGGCTTAGCACAGATACGCAGTATTTT.

There are a few counts of this clonotype. This chain links TRBV29-1 with TRBJ1-1; D is unresolved. Germline values: CDR1 SQVTM, CDR2 ANQGSEA. The germline V and J ends were trimmed by 7 bases and 7 bases, with 10 bases remaining between them. This CDR3 region has 10 residues. The CDR3: CSAGLVEAFF. The CDR3 DNA is TGCAGCGCCGGACTTGTTGAAGCTTTCTTT.

This clonotype was seen more than once but under ten times. The chain joins TRBV11-2 to TRBJ2-3; no reliable D call. There are 12 residues in the CDR3. From germline, CDR1 is SGHAT and CDR2 FQNNGV. V dropped 5 bases and J dropped 6 bases, with 9 bases sitting between them. The CDR3 loop reads CASSLSVDTQYF. The DNA for the CDR3 is TGTGCCAGCAGCCTTTCAGTGGATACGCAGTATTTT.

The V and J genes are TRBV7-9 and TRBJ2-1, with 7 bases aligning to TRBD2. V was pared by 3 bases and J by 8 bases, with 10 bases of the junction left unmatched. The germline gives CDR1 SEHNR, CDR2 FQNEAQ (reference sequence). The CDR3 has 15 residues. CDR3 DNA: TGTGCCAGCAGCTTGGGGACGGGGGGATTTTATGAGCAGTTCTTC. Amino acids: CASSLGTGGFYEQFF.

The J gene is TRBJ2-4, the V gene TRBV4-2; a possible D gene is TRBD1 (5 bases). Trimming removed 2 bases from V and 0 bases from J, with 5 bases in between. Germline assignment: CDR1 LGHNA and CDR2 YNFKEQ. This CDR3 contains 14 residues. The CDR3 bases are TGTGCCAGCAGCCAAACAGGAGCCAAAAACATTCAGTACTTC. Translating it yields CASSQTGAKNIQYF.

This clonotype was counted only a few times. The V and J genes are TRBV4-2 and TRBJ1-1; unclear D gene. Between the trimmed V and J ends, which lost 2 bases and 0 bases, there was a span of 13 bases. Looked up from germline, CDR1 is LGHNA and CDR2 is YNFKEQ. The CDR3 runs 16 residues. CDR3 sequence: CASSQPPIGMNTEAFF. In nucleotides, the CDR3 is TGTGCCAGCAGCCAACCCCCGATAGGCATGAACACTGAAGCTTTCTTT.

The rearrangement links TRBV3-1 to TRBJ2-1; 7 bases agree with TRBD2. Trimming at V came to 4 bases and at J to 15 bases, leaving 6 bases not matched to a gene. The germline V gene has CDR1 LGHDT and CDR2 YNNKEL (reference sequence). The CDR3 contains 11 residues. CDR3 residues: CASSRPGLLFF. CDR3 nucleotides: TGTGCCAGCAGCCGCCCGGGACTACTGTTCTTC.

A few counts support this clonotype. The rearrangement links TRBV24-1 to TRBJ2-2; no clear D. The V gene's germline CDR1 is KGHDR and CDR2 SFDVKD. V was shortened by 4 bases and J by 6 bases, with 8 bases between the two germline ends. CDR3 length: 13 residues. The CDR3 DNA sequence: TGTGCCACCAGTGACCGGACGGCCGGGGAGCTGTTTTTT. Its translation is CATSDRTAGELFF.